The rows below give T cell receptor beta chains drawn from one sample of a study of blood T cell repertoires in COVID-19. Assay used: immunoSEQ multiplex PCR; TCRdb lists only in-frame clones, some missing. The table lists approximately 90,000 clones, roughly 70% of them singletons. The specimen was peripheral blood. These receptor sequences come from a woman at least 80 years old with acute or convalescent COVID-19. Both conserved end residues are part of each CDR3. A D gene is named only where the DNA matches it firmly. Rows give clone size only sometimes, using once, few, many, or a class for an expanded clone.

cdr3_aa	cdr3_nt	v_call	cdr3_length	d_call	clone_size	j_call
CASSGQGVRDYGYTF	TGTGCCAGCAGCGGGCAGGGGGTGAGGGACTATGGCTACACCTTC	TRBV13	15	TRBD1	once	TRBJ1-2
CASTTRNTGELFF	TGTGCCAGCACAACCAGGAACACCGGGGAGCTGTTTTTT	TRBV2	13	.	.	TRBJ2-2
CASSQYRGTGNTIYF	TGTGCCAGCAGCCAATATAGGGGTACTGGAAACACCATATATTTT	TRBV3-1/TRBV3-2	15	.	many	TRBJ1-3
CAIRVTGAYGYTF	TGTGCCATCAGGGTGACAGGGGCCTATGGCTACACCTTC	TRBV10-3	13	TRBD1	.	TRBJ1-2
CASSIRDRQETQYF	TGTGCCAGTAGTATCAGGGACAGACAAGAGACCCAGTACTTC	TRBV19	14	TRBD1	.	TRBJ2-5
CASSSRDSERAQYF	TGTGCCAGCAGTTCCCGGGACTCCGAGCGAGCCCAGTACTTC	TRBV6-2/TRBV6-3	14	.	.	TRBJ2-5
CAISGTAERPGELFF	TGTGCCATCAGTGGGACAGCCGAAAGGCCCGGGGAGCTGTTTTTT	TRBV10-3	15	.	.	TRBJ2-2
CAIREQGASNEKLFF	TGTGCCATCAGAGAACAGGGGGCGTCTAATGAAAAACTGTTTTTT	TRBV10-3	15	TRBD1	.	TRBJ1-4
CASSGTSGDTQYF	TGTGCCAGCAGTGGGACTAGCGGAGATACGCAGTATTTT	TRBV2	13	TRBD2	.	TRBJ2-3
CASSAGGTPWETQYF	TGTGCCAGCAGCGCCGGGGGGACTCCCTGGGAGACCCAGTACTTC	TRBV9	15	TRBD2	.	TRBJ2-5
CASSIGPGNLYGYTF	TGTGCCAGTAGTATAGGGCCAGGGAACCTCTATGGCTACACCTTC	TRBV19	15	.	.	TRBJ1-2
CASSFGRGEGEKLFF	TGCGCCAGCAGCTTCGGACGGGGGGAGGGGGAAAAACTGTTTTTT	TRBV5-1	15	.	.	TRBJ1-4